The source of this T cell receptor (beta chain) is a study of OX40 agonist ivuxolimab in advanced cancers. Study-level findings and limits: In the expanded peripheral T cells, antigen specificity was never determined.

This clone was counted a few times. Its target is unknown. Germline V gives CDR1 KGHSH, CDR2 LQKENI. V shed 3 bases and J shed 3 bases, with 9 bases lying between them. The CDR3 is made up of 13 amino acids. Measured with immunoSEQ multiplex PCR; TCRdb has only the in-frame clones, and not every one. The data show approximately 61,000 clones, around nine tenths seen once. The source of this sequence is an adult with an advanced solid tumor such as melanoma, head and neck, liver or kidney cancer. The sequenced sample was CD4+ or CD8+ T cells sorted from blood, obtained in a trial of the OX40 agonist ivuxolimab. The rearrangement links TRBV18 to TRBJ2-7, with a tentative D call TRBD2 (6 bases). CDR3 sequence (DNA): TGTGCCAGCTCACCGGGACTCGGCTACGAGCAGTACTTC. Encoded protein: CASSPGLGYEQYF.